These 28 T cell receptor beta chains were all obtained from the same sample, sequenced in a study of identical twins. MiXCR was run by TCRdb on the 5' RACE reads, yielding one entry per CDR3 protein. The sample holds under 250,000 distinct CDR3 sequences, 7.5% seen once. These sequences were also reported in another study, on yellow fever vaccine responses in identical twins.

Input material: CD8+ T cells sorted from blood. These receptors were collected from a woman between 18 and 29 years old in good health.

The chain combines TRBV3-1 with TRBJ1-4; a weak D match, TRBD1 (6 bases). Germline V CDR1 and CDR2: LGHDT, YNNKEL (reference sequence). The CDR3 runs to 21 residues. V lost 4 bases and J 7 bases, leaving 34 bases between the germline ends. The CDR3, as DNA: TGTGCCAGCAGCCGCAAGCCCGTATGGGGGGGCTTTCGAGATAGTAGTGAAAAACTGTTTTTT. Its protein product is CASSRKPVWGGFRDSSEKLFF.

This sequence joins TRBV6-5 and TRBJ2-3; TRBD2 matches at 12 bases. The CDR3 is 17 residues long. Per germline, CDR1 MNHEY and CDR2 SVGAGI. After removal of 0 bases from V and 4 bases from J, the junction contained 5 bases not matched to a gene. The CDR3 DNA reads TGTGCCAGCAGTTACTCCCTAGCGGGAGGGCCTGCAGATACGCAGTATTTT. Translation: CASSYSLAGGPADTQYF.

This clonotype was counted only a few times. The chain employs TRBV28 and TRBJ2-7; TRBD2 might be the D (5 bases). CDR1 and CDR2 (germline): MDHEN, SYDVKM. Between the trimmed V and J ends, which lost 4 bases and 4 bases, there was a span of 26 bases. The CDR3 consists of 18 residues. As DNA, the CDR3 is TGTGCCAGCAGTTCCCCTCTCCCGGAAGACTATAGGGCATACGAGCAGTACTTC. This translates into CASSSPLPEDYRAYEQYF.

The CDR3 bases are TGTGCCAGCAGTCTCGGGACTAGCGGGGCCAATGAGCAGTTCTTC. Its protein product is CASSLGTSGANEQFF. The chain couples TRBV6-2 or TRBV6-3 to TRBJ2-1; 13 bases match TRBD2. Trimming at V came to 5 bases and at J to 6 bases, leaving 4 bases not matched to a gene. Germline values: CDR1 MNHEY, CDR2 SVGEGT. The CDR3 covers 15 residues.

There are a few counts of this clonotype. This chain connects TRBV12-3 or TRBV12-4 to TRBJ2-4; TRBD2 matches 7 bases. Germline trimming cut 8 bases from V and 9 bases from J; bases unmatched to any gene: 16. The CDR3 is 15 amino acids. The CDR3 sequence: CASGNRKSGGIIQYF. The CDR3 bases are TGTGCCAGCGGAAATAGGAAATCGGGGGGTATCATTCAGTACTTC.

This clonotype showed up many times. The CDR3 region has the DNA TGCGCCAGCAGCTTGGCGTCTAGCGGGAGTAGAGAGCAGTACTTC. Protein sequence: CASSLASSGSREQYF. The V call is TRBV5-1, the J call TRBJ2-7, with 10 bases that match TRBD2. There are 15 residues in the CDR3. The germline V gene encodes CDR1 SGHRS and CDR2 YFSETQ. After removal of 0 bases from V and 7 bases from J, the junction contained 7 bases not matched to a gene.

This clonotype was seen many times. The chain links TRBV29-1 to TRBJ2-1; 9 bases agree with TRBD1. The CDR3 has 16 amino acids. Looked up from germline, CDR1 is SQVTM and CDR2 is ANQGSEA. The ends lost 3 bases at V and 6 bases at J; junction bases unmatched: 12. The CDR3 DNA reads as TGCAGCGTTGACGCTCGTTGGGACAGGGTTAGCAATGAGCAGTTCTTC. It encodes CSVDARWDRVSNEQFF.

The V and J genes are TRBV2 and TRBJ2-7; D gene ambiguous. The length of the CDR3 is 12 residues. V shed 3 bases and J shed 4 bases, with 7 bases lying between them. Germline V gene sequence: CDR1 SNHLY, CDR2 FYNNEI. The CDR3 coding sequence is TGTGCCAGCAGTGAGTTGGTGTACGAGCAGTACGTC. As protein: CASSELVYEQYV.

This clonotype was observed at least ten times. V and J are TRBV5-6 and TRBJ2-7; 10 bases are a match to TRBD2. The CDR3 sequence is 15 residues long. CDR1 and CDR2 (germline): SGHDT, YYEEEE. The ends lost 4 bases at V and 2 bases at J; junction bases unmatched: 6. CDR3 residues: CASSRLAGETYEQYV. The CDR3 DNA reads TGTGCCAGCAGCCGTCTAGCGGGGGAGACCTACGAGCAGTACGTC.

This clonotype came up many times. The J gene is TRBJ2-2, the V gene TRBV6-5; D gene uncertain. The CDR3 length is 12 residues. With 3 bases removed from V and 4 bases from J, the gap between germline ends came to 3 bases. CDR1 and CDR2 (germline): MNHEY, SVGAGI. The CDR3 DNA sequence: TGTGCCAGCAGTTATTTCACCGGGGAGCTGTTTTTT. It specifies CASSYFTGELFF.

This clonotype was seen a few times. The chain links TRBV6-1 to TRBJ2-1; D ambiguous. The germline CDR1 and CDR2 sequences are MNHNS and SASEGT. V dropped 7 bases and J dropped 0 bases, with 10 bases sitting between them. CDR3 length: 14 residues. CDR3 DNA: TGTGCCAGCACCGCCGAGACCTCCTACAATGAGCAGTTCTTC. Amino acid sequence: CASTAETSYNEQFF.

A few counts support this clonotype. The CDR3 DNA follows: TGTGCCAGCAGCCTACTAGCGGGCAGCTCCTACGAGCAGTACTTC. It yields the protein CASSLLAGSSYEQYF. The chain carries TRBV7-9 and TRBJ2-7; 9 bases fit TRBD2. The CDR3 runs 15 residues. CDR1 and CDR2 from the germline V gene are SEHNR and FQNEAQ (reference sequence). V dropped 5 bases and J dropped 0; count of bases not matched to a gene: 5.

This clonotype came up a few times. The genes are TRBV27 and TRBJ2-7; D could derive from TRBD1 or TRBD2 (6 bases each). Germline V CDR1 and CDR2: MNHEY, SMNVEV (reference sequence). V was trimmed by 3 bases and J by 5 bases, leaving 11 bases between them. The CDR3 covers 13 residues. The CDR3 nucleotides are TGTGCCAGCAGTTTCCGGCGGGACAACGAGCAGTACTTC. Its translation: CASSFRRDNEQYF.

This chain links TRBV12-3 or TRBV12-4 with TRBJ2-7, with 11 bases lining up with TRBD2. The CDR3 length is 15 residues. V lost 5 bases and J lost 2; bases outside the gene matches: 5. CDR3 amino acids: CASSPSGGLTYEQYV. The DNA for the CDR3 is TGTGCCAGCAGTCCTAGCGGGGGGCTAACCTACGAGCAGTACGTC.

V gene TRBV7-6 combines with J gene TRBJ2-1; a possible D gene is TRBD1 (5 bases). This CDR3 region has 14 residues. Germline V gene data show CDR1 as SGHVS and CDR2 as FNYEAQ. Trimming took off 3 bases at V and 9 bases at J, with 15 bases between the two ends. CDR3 loop: CASSLGRGLGEQFF. DNA for the CDR3: TGTGCCAGCAGCTTGGGAAGGGGCTTGGGTGAGCAGTTCTTC.

This clonotype was recorded at least ten times. This chain connects TRBV28 to TRBJ2-2, with 10 bases identical to TRBD2. V lost 3 bases, J lost 1 base, and 2 bases stayed unmatched. Germline V gene lookup returns CDR1 MDHEN and CDR2 SYDVKM. The CDR3 contains 16 residues. This CDR3 is CASSFLAGENTGELFF. The CDR3 DNA follows: TGTGCCAGCAGTTTCCTAGCGGGGGAGAACACCGGGGAGCTGTTTTTT.

This rearrangement joins TRBV24-1 to TRBJ1-5, with 12 positions matching TRBD1. The germline V gene encodes CDR1 KGHDR and CDR2 SFDVKD. The CDR3 runs 16 residues. V was clipped by 4 bases and J by 6 bases; unmatched bases: 6. Here the CDR3 DNA reads TGTGCCACCAGTGAGGCCGGGACAGGGGGCTCTCAGCCCCAGCATTTT. Encoded protein: CATSEAGTGGSQPQHF.

The chain links TRBV6-2 or TRBV6-3 to TRBJ2-2; the D call may be TRBD1 or TRBD2 (6 bases each). V was trimmed by 1 base and J by 5 bases, leaving 11 bases between them. Germline loops: CDR1 MNHEY, CDR2 SVGEGT. The CDR3 is made up of 15 amino acids. For the CDR3, the DNA is TGTGCCAGCAGTTACTTGGACAGCGGGACCGGGGAGCTGTTTTTT. Amino acid sequence: CASSYLDSGTGELFF.

In its sample, this clonotype was seen many times. The chain has TRBV7-8 and TRBJ2-5; TRBD2 matches 7 bases. Germline V CDR1 and CDR2: SGHVS, FQNEAQ. This CDR3 spans 14 amino acids. V lost 4 bases and J lost 1; bases outside the gene matches: 3. The CDR3 here is CASSSGLLQETQYF. The CDR3, as DNA: TGTGCCAGCAGCTCGGGACTACTCCAAGAGACCCAGTACTTC.

This clonotype was detected ten times or more. The V call is TRBV28, the J call TRBJ1-5, with TRBD1 as a possible D gene (5 bases). V gave up 3 bases and J gave up 2 bases, with 11 bases separating them. CDR1 is MDHEN and CDR2 is SYDVKM in the germline V gene. CDR3 length equals 15 residues. The CDR3 loop is CASSFSGWGNQPQHF. The CDR3 bases are TGTGCCAGCAGTTTTTCAGGGTGGGGCAATCAGCCCCAGCATTTT.

This clonotype was seen at least ten times. The chain is built from TRBV20-1 and TRBJ2-1; D gene ambiguous. Germline V gene sequence: CDR1 DFQATT, CDR2 SNEGSKA (reference sequence). V was clipped by 0 bases and J by 4 bases, with 10 bases between them. The CDR3 spans 14 residues. For the CDR3, the DNA is TGCAGTGCTAGAGACGGTGACCATTACAATGAGCAGTTCTTC. Translation gives CSARDGDHYNEQFF.

This clonotype occurred many times. The chain employs TRBV27 and TRBJ1-1, with D possibly being TRBD1 (5 bases). The CDR3 extends over 14 amino acids. Between the trimmed V and J ends, which lost 3 bases and 1 base, there was a span of 9 bases. CDR1 and CDR2 from the germline V gene are MNHEY and SMNVEV (reference sequence). The CDR3 DNA sequence: TGTGCCAGCAGTTTCCTGGGGGAGAACACTGAAGCTTTCTTT. Amino acids: CASSFLGENTEAFF.

CDR3 nucleotides: TGTGCCAGCAGCTTGCGGGGGGGAAATATGAACACTGAAGCTTTCTTT. Translating it yields CASSLRGGNMNTEAFF. J is TRBJ1-1 and V is TRBV7-9, with D tentatively TRBD1 (5 bases). The CDR3 loop spans 16 amino acids. V was clipped by 3 bases and J by 0 bases, with 14 bases between them. Germline loops: CDR1 SEHNR, CDR2 FQNEAQ (reference sequence).

This clonotype was recorded at least ten times. The chain is built from TRBV9 and TRBJ2-2, with a possible D match to TRBD2 (7 bases). The V end was cut by 0 bases, the J end by 2 bases, with 14 bases between. CDR1 is SGDLS, CDR2 YYNGEE, per germline. The CDR3 totals 17 residues. The CDR3 DNA reads as TGTGCCAGCAGCGTAGCCCGGGGGGCAGGAAACACCGGGGAGCTGTTTTTT. Its protein product is CASSVARGAGNTGELFF.

Remarks on this clonotype: A junction end diverges from the germline sequence, so it may reflect a read error. This chain connects TRBV4-1 to TRBJ2-1; 9 nucleotides agree with TRBD2. Per germline, CDR1 MGHRA and CDR2 YSYEKL. This CDR3 region has 15 residues. CDR3 protein: CASSHPGTSYGEQFF. CDR3 DNA sequence: TGCGCCAGCAGCCACCCCGGGACTAGCTATGGTGAGCAGTTTTTC.

In its sample, this clonotype was seen many times. The CDR3 nucleotides read TGTGCCACCAGCGTGGGGACCGGGGAGCTGTTTTTT. It yields the protein CATSVGTGELFF. The J gene is TRBJ2-2, the V gene TRBV24-1, with unresolved D. This CDR3 region has 12 residues. Trimming shortened V by 7 bases and J by 5 bases, and 7 bases separated the two germline ends. The germline gives CDR1 KGHDR, CDR2 SFDVKD.

This clonotype was recorded at least ten times. The chain carries TRBV6-6 and TRBJ1-5; no definite D call. The CDR3 is 12 residues long. Trimming left V 2 bases short and J 5 bases short, with 4 bases between. The germline V gene encodes CDR1 MNHNY and CDR2 SVGAGI (reference sequence). CDR3 nucleotides: TGTGCCAGCAGTTACGGGGATCAGCCCCAGCATTTT. Residues: CASSYGDQPQHF.

This clonotype has just a few counts. V gene TRBV5-1 combines with J gene TRBJ2-3; 8 bases agree with TRBD2. V lost 6 bases, J lost 5 bases, and 8 bases stayed unmatched. This CDR3 is 14 amino acids long. The germline V gene encodes CDR1 SGHRS and CDR2 YFSETQ. The CDR3 protein is CASKVAGFQDTQYF. CDR3 in DNA: TGCGCCAGCAAGGTAGCGGGGTTCCAAGATACGCAGTATTTT.